This entry describes one T cell receptor (beta chain). Antigen unknown. What was sequenced were expressed TCRB transcripts, since all of the isolated RNA had been reverse transcribed. Libraries were prepared by immunoSEQ multiplex PCR; TCRdb keeps only in-frame clonotypes and omits some of them. The data show some 150,000 clones, under 60% seen once. This record belongs to a study of beta chain features in type 1 diabetes. Study observations and caveats: Individuals with type 1 diabetes displayed fewer insertions and more deletions at VDJ junctions.

Germline V gene data show CDR1 as SGHNT and CDR2 as YYREEE (reference sequence). The CDR3 runs to 15 residues. Trimming removed 2 bases from V and 2 bases from J; junction bases left unmatched: 3. Sequenced material: Tregs from blood. The sequence derives from a man younger than 35 in good health. The rearrangement uses TRBV5-4 and TRBJ2-2; 7 bases are shared with TRBD2. This chain's CDR3 is CASSFRLANTGELFF. Here the CDR3 DNA reads TGTGCCAGCAGCTTTAGACTAGCAAACACCGGGGAGCTGTTTTTT.